These 18 T cell receptor beta chains originate from one sample sequenced in a study of tumor and adjacent non-tumor tissue in lung cancer. TCRbeta libraries were built with three rounds of nested PCR, modified from ARM-PCR. One entry per CDR3 protein, called by TCRdb with MiXCR from the multiplex PCR reads. The data contain around 140,000 distinct CDR3 sequences, around 61% of them seen just once; the ten biggest clones take up about 20%. RNA was extracted from bulk tissue without any cell sorting. The material sequenced was lung tumor tissue. These receptors originate from a man in his sixties with small cell lung cancer.

In regard to this clonotype: A much larger clone differs from this one at a single base, so this may be a read error. V and J are TRBV10-2 and TRBJ2-3; 7 bases are a match to TRBD2. Germline CDR1 and CDR2: WSHSY and SAAADI. CDR3 length: 15 amino acids. CDR3 DNA sequence: TGCGCCGGCAGTGGAACGGGGGGAGGGGCAGATACGCAGTATTTT. This codes for CAGSGTGGGADTQYF.

Comments on this clonotype: A junction end diverges from the germline sequence, so it may reflect a read error. The V and J genes are TRBV13 and TRBJ1-1; no clear D. The germline V gene encodes CDR1 PRHDT and CDR2 FYEKMQ (reference sequence). CDR3 length equals 12 residues. The CDR3: CASSAGSTEASF. CDR3 sequence (DNA): TGTGCCAGCAGCGCGGGGAGCACTGAAGCTTCCTTT. The full variable domain, rest sourced from reference TRBV13 and TRBJ1-1, is AAGVIQSPRHLIKEKRETATLKCYPIPRHDTVYWYQQGPGQDPQFLISFYEKMQSDKGSIPDRFSAQQFSDYHSELNMSSLELGDSALYFCASSAGSTEASFGQGTRLTVV.

Points on this clonotype: One base away lies a much larger clone, so this may be a sequencing read error. The chain combines TRBV28 with TRBJ2-3; 7 positions match TRBD1. The CDR3 contains 15 residues. Germline trimming cut 4 bases from V and 3 bases from J; bases unmatched to any gene: 7. From germline, CDR1 is MDHEN and CDR2 SYDVKM. DNA of the CDR3: TGTGCCAGCAGTTATCCAGGGGGTCTTACAGATACGCAGTATTTT. It codes for CASSYPGGLTDTQYF.

This clonotype occurred many times. The chain is built from TRBV11-3 and TRBJ2-2; 12 nucleotides align to TRBD2. The V gene end was trimmed by 6 bases and the J gene end by 7 bases; junction bases not matched to a gene: 6. This CDR3 contains 15 residues. CDR1 is SGHNT and CDR2 is YENEEA in the germline V gene. Here the CDR3 DNA reads TGTGCCAGCAGTCCACTAGCGGGAGGAAGCGGGGAGCTGTTTTTT. This codes for CASSPLAGGSGELFF.

Turning to this clonotype: A much larger clone is a single base away; this may be a read error. This chain joins TRBV7-9 and TRBJ2-7; D is ambiguous. CDR3 length: 14 amino acids. The germline V gene encodes CDR1 SEHNR and CDR2 FQNEAQ (reference sequence). The CDR3 region is CARSLNTEAYEQYF. CDR3 DNA sequence: TGTGCCAGAAGCTTGAACACAGAAGCCTACGAGCAGTACTTC.

On this clonotype itself: The junction shows a germline mismatch at one end, possibly a read error. The V call is TRBV11-2, the J call TRBJ2-3; 9 bases agree with TRBD2. Germline CDR1 is SGHAT and CDR2 is FQNNGV. This CDR3 has 17 residues. Here the CDR3 DNA reads TGTGCCAGCGGACCTACATTCATAGCGGGAGCCACAGATACACAGTATTTT. As protein: CASGPTFIAGATDTQYF.

CDR3 nucleotide sequence: TGTGCCAGCAGCCCAGGGACGCAAAGAGGAGGAAAACTGTTTTTT. Its protein is CASSPGTQRGGKLFF. The rearrangement links TRBV7-9 to TRBJ1-4; tentatively, D is TRBD1 (5 bases). The V and J ends lost 5 bases and 10 bases respectively, with 20 bases between them. CDR3 length: 15 amino acids. Per germline, CDR1 SEHNR and CDR2 FQNEAQ (reference sequence).

V and J are TRBV6-1 and TRBJ1-6, with D possibly matching TRBD1 (6 bases). Between the trimmed V and J ends, which lost 6 bases and 7 bases, there was a span of 10 bases. CDR3 length: 13 residues. Germline CDR1 is MNHNS and CDR2 is SASEGT. In nucleotides, the CDR3 is TGTGCCAGCAGGAGGGACACCAATTCACCCCTCCACTTT. It specifies CASRRDTNSPLHF.

The chain couples TRBV6-9 to TRBJ1-5; D is uncertain. Deletions cut 5 bases from V and 3 bases from J, with 26 bases between. There are 19 residues in the CDR3. Per the germline V gene, CDR1 is MNHGY and CDR2 is SVAAGI. CDR3 nucleotide sequence: TGTGCCAGCAGTGCCGGCTCAGGTAGGGTCCCAACCTTCAATCAGCCCCAGCATTTT. It specifies CASSAGSGRVPTFNQPQHF.

About this clonotype itself: A read error may be the cause here, since a much bigger clone is one base away. The chain links TRBV28 to TRBJ2-7, with TRBD1 matching 7 bases. CDR3 size: 12 residues. V lost 5 bases to trimming and J lost 7 bases; unmatched junction nucleotides: 5. Germline CDR1 MDHEN, CDR2 SYDVKM. The CDR3: CASSILTGEQYF. The CDR3 DNA reads TGTGCCAGCAGTATCCTGACAGGGGAGCAGTACTTC.

A note on this clonotype: This sequence may be a read error, since a much larger clone differs from it by one base. DNA of the CDR3: TGTGCCAGCAGTAGGAGGGGTTACGAAAGGGAGACCCAGTACTTC. Its translation is CASSRRGYERETQYF. V usage is TRBV5-6 and J usage is TRBJ2-5, with D perhaps matching TRBD2 (6 bases). CDR3 length equals 15 residues. Trimming took 5 bases from V and 5 from J, leaving 19 bases between them. Germline lookup yields CDR1 SGHDT and CDR2 YYEEEE.

V usage is TRBV4-2 and J usage is TRBJ2-1; TRBD2 might be the D (6 bases). V gave up 2 bases and J gave up 2 bases, with 19 bases separating them. Germline assignment: CDR1 LGHNA and CDR2 YNFKEQ. The CDR3 runs to 18 residues. CDR3 DNA: TGTGCCAGCAGCCAACCGGGAGCGGGCCCGGGGGCCTACAATGAGCAGTTCTTC. This encodes CASSQPGAGPGAYNEQFF.

This clonotype came up a few times. The chain uses TRBV23-1 and TRBJ1-1; D is unresolved. TRBV23-1 is placed among ORFs of uncertain function. The CDR3 totals 8 residues. Trimming took 7 bases from V and 10 from J, leaving 4 bases between them. CDR3 region: CASTGAFF. The CDR3 bases are TGCGCCAGCACAGGAGCTTTCTTT.

The CDR3 sequence is CSVLGGRSRANVLTF. Written as DNA, the CDR3 is TGCAGTGTTCTCGGCGGGAGATCCAGGGCCAACGTCCTGACTTTC. The chain has TRBV20-1 and TRBJ2-6; 7 bases line up with TRBD2. V was clipped by 7 bases and J by 5 bases; unmatched bases: 11. CDR3 length equals 15 residues. Germline loops: CDR1 DFQATT, CDR2 SNEGSKA (reference sequence).

On this clonotype: Germline and junction disagree at one end, which may indicate a read error. The chain links TRBV6-2 or TRBV6-3 to TRBJ2-7, with 9 bases matching TRBD1. The CDR3 is made up of 17 amino acids. The germline V gene encodes CDR1 MNHEY and CDR2 SVGEGT. CDR3 sequence (DNA): TGTGCCATCAGTTACGGTCGACCCGGGACAGGGTTGAGGGAGCAGTACTTC. Translating gives CAISYGRPGTGLREQYF.

With regard to this clonotype: As the CDR3 is not closed by the conserved phenylalanine or tryptophan, this likely results from a read error. This chain uses TRBV20-1 with TRBJ1-2; D unclear. CDR3 length: 14 amino acids. Germline-derived CDR1 and CDR2 are DFQATT and SNEGSKA (reference sequence). In DNA form, the CDR3 reads TGCAGTTCTAGAAATCTACAAGATAACTATGGCTACACCCTC. Protein sequence: CSSRNLQDNYGYTL.

Notes on this clonotype: Mismatch with germline at one junction end may stem from a read error. This rearrangement joins TRBV12-3 or TRBV12-4 to TRBJ1-2, with TRBD1 as a possible D gene (6 bases). The CDR3 contains 14 residues. CDR3 amino acids: CANSYSRSGVGYTF. The CDR3, as DNA: TGTGCCAACAGTTATTCCCGCTCAGGGGTTGGCTACACCTTC.

As for this clonotype: Because it lacks the conserved phenylalanine or tryptophan at the end, this CDR3 is likely a read error. The genes are TRBV11-2 and TRBJ2-1, with 9 bases identical to TRBD1. The CDR3 consists of 15 residues. CDR1 SGHAT and CDR2 FQNNGV come from the germline V gene. V lost 2 bases and J lost 12; bases outside the gene matches: 11. CDR3: CASSLWDRVALGQFI. Written as DNA, the CDR3 is TGTGCCAGCAGCTTATGGGACAGGGTGGCCTTGGGGCAGTTCATC.